This T cell receptor (beta chain) derives from a study of cytomegalovirus exposure and HLA in healthy donors. Germline V CDR1 and CDR2: ENHRY, SYGVKD. V lost 0 bases, J lost 5 bases, and 11 bases lay in between. The CDR3 covers 14 residues. The PCR made use of 60 Vbeta and 13 Jbeta primers. This table comes from immunoSEQ multiplex PCR, and its TCRdb copy is limited to in-frame clones, with some not included. The sample has roughly 98,000 clones; around 80% are singletons. The chain carries TRBV10-3 and TRBJ2-7; perhaps TRBD1 as D (5 bases). This receptor was taken from a man in his forties in good health and CMV-seronegative. The sequenced sample was PBMCs. Here the CDR3 reads CAISESRQGNEQYF. CDR3 nucleotide sequence: TGTGCCATCAGTGAGTCGCGGCAGGGTAACGAGCAGTACTTC.